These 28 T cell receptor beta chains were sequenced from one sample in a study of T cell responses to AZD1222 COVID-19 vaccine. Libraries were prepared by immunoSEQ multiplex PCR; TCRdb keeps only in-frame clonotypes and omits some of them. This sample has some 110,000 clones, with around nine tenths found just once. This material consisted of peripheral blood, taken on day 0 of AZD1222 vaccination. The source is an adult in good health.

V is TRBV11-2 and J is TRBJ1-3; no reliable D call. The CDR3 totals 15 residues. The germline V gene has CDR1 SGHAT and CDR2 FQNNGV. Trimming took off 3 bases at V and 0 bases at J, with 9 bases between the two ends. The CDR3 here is CASSFEMGSGNTIYF. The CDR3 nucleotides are TGTGCCAGCAGCTTTGAGATGGGCTCTGGAAACACCATATATTTT.

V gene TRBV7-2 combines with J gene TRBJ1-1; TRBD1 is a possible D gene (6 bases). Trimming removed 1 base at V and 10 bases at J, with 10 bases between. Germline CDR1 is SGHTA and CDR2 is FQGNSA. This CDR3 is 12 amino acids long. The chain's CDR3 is CASSLGAGVAFF. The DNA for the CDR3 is TGTGCCAGCAGCTTAGGGGCAGGGGTAGCTTTCTTT.

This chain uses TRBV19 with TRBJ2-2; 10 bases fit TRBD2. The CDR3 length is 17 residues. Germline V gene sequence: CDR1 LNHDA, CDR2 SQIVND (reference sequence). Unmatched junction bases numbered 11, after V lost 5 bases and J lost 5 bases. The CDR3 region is CASSPGLAGARTGELFF. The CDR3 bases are TGTGCCAGTAGTCCGGGCCTAGCGGGAGCAAGAACCGGGGAGCTGTTTTTT.

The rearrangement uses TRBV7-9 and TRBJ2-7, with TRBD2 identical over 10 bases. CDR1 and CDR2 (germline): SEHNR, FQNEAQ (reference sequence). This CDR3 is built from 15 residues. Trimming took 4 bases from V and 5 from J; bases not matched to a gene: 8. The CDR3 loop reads CASSSSSGRANEQYF. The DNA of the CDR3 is TGTGCCAGCAGCTCCTCGAGCGGGAGGGCGAACGAGCAGTACTTC.

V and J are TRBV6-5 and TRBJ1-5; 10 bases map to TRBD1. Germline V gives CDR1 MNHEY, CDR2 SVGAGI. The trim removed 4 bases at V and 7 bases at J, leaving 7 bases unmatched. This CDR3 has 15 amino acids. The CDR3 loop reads CASSSDRGHFQPQHF. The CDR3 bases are TGTGCCAGCAGTTCAGACAGGGGGCATTTCCAGCCCCAGCATTTT.

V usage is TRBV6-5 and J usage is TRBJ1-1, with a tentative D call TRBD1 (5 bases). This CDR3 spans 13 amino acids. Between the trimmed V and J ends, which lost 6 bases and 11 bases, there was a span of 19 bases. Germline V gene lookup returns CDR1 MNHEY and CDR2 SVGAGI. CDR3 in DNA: TGTGCCAGCAGGGAGGGGCTTCGGGGCTGGGCTTTCTTT. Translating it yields CASREGLRGWAFF.

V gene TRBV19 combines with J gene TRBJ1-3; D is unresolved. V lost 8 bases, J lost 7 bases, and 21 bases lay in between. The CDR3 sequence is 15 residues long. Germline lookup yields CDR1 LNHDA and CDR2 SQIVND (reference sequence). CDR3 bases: TGTGCCAGTGACACCAACGGACGCCGCCGGAACACCATATATTTT. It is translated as CASDTNGRRRNTIYF.

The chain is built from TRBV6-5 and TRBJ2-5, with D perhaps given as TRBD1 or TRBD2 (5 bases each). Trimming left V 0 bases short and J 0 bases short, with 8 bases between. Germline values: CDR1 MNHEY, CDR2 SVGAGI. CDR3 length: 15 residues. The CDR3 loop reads CASSYSGTYQETQYF. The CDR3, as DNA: TGTGCCAGCAGTTACTCCGGGACGTACCAAGAGACCCAGTACTTC.

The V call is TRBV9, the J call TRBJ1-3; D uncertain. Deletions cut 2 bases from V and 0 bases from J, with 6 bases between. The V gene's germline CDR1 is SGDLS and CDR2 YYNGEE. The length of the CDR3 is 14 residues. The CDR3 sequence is CASSVSHSGNTIYF. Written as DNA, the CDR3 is TGTGCCAGCAGCGTTAGCCACTCTGGAAACACCATATATTTT.

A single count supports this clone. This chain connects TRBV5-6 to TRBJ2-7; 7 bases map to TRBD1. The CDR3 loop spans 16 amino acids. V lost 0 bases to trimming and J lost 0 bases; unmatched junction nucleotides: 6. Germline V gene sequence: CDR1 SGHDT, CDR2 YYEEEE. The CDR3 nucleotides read TGTGCCAGCAGCTTGGCCCCGACAGGGAGCTCCTACGAGCAGTACTTC. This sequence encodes CASSLAPTGSSYEQYF.

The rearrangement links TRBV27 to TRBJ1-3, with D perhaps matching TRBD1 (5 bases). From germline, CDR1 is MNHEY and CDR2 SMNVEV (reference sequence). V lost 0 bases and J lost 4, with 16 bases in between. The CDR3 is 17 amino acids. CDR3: CASSLSGDGERGNTIYF. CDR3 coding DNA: TGTGCCAGCAGTTTATCGGGGGACGGCGAAAGAGGAAACACCATATATTTT.

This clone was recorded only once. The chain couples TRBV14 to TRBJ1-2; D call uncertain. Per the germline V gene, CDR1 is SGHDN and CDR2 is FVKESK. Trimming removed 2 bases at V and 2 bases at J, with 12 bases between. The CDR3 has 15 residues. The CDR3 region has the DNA TGTGCCAGCAGCCAACTGGACCAGGCAAACTATGGCTACACCTTC. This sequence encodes CASSQLDQANYGYTF.

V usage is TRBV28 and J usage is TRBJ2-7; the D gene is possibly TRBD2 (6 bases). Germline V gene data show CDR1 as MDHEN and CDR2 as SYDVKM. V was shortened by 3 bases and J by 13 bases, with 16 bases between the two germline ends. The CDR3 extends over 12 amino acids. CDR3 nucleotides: TGTGCCAGCAGTTTTATAGGACCGGGAGAATACTTC. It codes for CASSFIGPGEYF.

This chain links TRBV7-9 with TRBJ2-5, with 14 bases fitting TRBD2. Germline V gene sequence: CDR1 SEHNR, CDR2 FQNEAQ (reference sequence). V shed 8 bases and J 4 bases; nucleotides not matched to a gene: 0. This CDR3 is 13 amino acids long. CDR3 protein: CASGLAGGETQYF. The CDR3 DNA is TGTGCCAGCGGACTAGCGGGAGGAGAGACCCAGTACTTC.

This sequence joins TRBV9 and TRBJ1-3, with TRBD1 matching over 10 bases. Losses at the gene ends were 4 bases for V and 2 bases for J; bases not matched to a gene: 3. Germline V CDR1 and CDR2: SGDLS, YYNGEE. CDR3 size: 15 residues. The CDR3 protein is CASSRTGGTGNTIYF. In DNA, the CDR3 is TGTGCCAGCAGCCGGACAGGGGGGACTGGAAACACCATATATTTT.

CDR3 coding DNA: TGTGCCAGCAGCCGATGGGGGCGGTACGAGCAGTACTTC. It yields the protein CASSRWGRYEQYF. This sequence joins TRBV25-1 and TRBJ2-7; TRBD1 might be the D (6 bases). Germline assignment: CDR1 MGHDK and CDR2 SYGVNS. V was cut by 6 bases and J by 4 bases, with 13 bases left in between. The CDR3 consists of 13 residues.

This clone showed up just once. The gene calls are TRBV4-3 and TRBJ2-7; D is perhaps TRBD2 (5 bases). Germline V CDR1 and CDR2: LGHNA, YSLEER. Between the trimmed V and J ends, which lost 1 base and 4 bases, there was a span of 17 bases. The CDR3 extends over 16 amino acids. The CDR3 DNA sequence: TGCGCCAGCAGCCAAGGCGTATCCTCAGGCGGGTACGAGCAGTACTTC. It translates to CASSQGVSSGGYEQYF.

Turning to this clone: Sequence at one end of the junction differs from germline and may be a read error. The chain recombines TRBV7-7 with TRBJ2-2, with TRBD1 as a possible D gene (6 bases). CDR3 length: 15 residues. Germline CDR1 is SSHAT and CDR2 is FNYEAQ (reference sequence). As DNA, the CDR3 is TGTGCTAGCAGCTCCAGCTACAGGGAAACCGGGGAGCTGTTTTTT. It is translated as CASSSSYRETGELFF.

The CDR3 spells CASSAQRRETQYF. As DNA, the CDR3 is TGTGCCAGCAGTGCCCAACGGAGAGAGACCCAGTACTTC. This chain connects TRBV25-1 to TRBJ2-5; D is unresolved. Per germline, CDR1 MGHDK and CDR2 SYGVNS. Between the trimmed V and J ends, which lost 4 bases and 4 bases, there was a span of 10 bases. The CDR3 is made up of 13 amino acids.

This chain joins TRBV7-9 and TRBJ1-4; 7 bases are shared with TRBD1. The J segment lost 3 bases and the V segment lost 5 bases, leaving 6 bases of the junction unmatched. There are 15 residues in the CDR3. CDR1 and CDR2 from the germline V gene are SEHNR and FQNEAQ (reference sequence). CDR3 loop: CASSPRQGSNEKLFF. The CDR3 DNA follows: TGTGCCAGCAGCCCCCGACAGGGATCTAATGAAAAACTGTTTTTT.

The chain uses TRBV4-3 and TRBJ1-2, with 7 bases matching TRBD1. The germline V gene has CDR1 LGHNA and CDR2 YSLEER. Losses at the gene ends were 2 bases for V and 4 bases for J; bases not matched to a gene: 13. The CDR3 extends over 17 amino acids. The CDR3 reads CASSQTYRDRERYGYTF. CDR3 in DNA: TGCGCCAGCAGCCAAACTTACAGAGACAGGGAACGCTATGGCTACACCTTC.

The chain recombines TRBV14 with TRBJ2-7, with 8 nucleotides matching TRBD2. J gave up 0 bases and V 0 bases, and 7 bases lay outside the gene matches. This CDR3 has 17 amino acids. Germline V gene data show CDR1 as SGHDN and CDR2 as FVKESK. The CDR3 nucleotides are TGTGCCAGCAGCCAAGATCTAGCGGGTGTCACCTCCTACGAGCAGTACTTC. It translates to CASSQDLAGVTSYEQYF.

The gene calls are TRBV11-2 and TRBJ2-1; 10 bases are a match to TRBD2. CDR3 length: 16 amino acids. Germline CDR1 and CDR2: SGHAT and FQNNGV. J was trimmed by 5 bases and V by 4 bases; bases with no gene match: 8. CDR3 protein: CASSSVSGRRDNEQFF. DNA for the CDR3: TGTGCCAGCAGCTCAGTTAGCGGGAGGAGGGACAATGAGCAGTTCTTC.

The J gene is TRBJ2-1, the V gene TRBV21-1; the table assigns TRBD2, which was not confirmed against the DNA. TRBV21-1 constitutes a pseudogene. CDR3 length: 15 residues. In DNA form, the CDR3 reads TGTGCCAGCAGCAAGGGACTAGCGGGATACAATGAGCAGTTCTTC. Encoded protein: CASSKGLAGYNEQFF.

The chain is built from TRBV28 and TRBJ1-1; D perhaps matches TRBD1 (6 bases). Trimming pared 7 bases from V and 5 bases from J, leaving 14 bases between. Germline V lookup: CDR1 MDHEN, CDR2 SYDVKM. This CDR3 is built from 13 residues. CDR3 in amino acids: CASNNLDRTEAFF. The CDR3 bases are TGTGCCAGCAATAACCTCGACAGGACTGAAGCTTTCTTT. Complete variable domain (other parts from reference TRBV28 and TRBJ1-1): DVKVTQSSRYLVKRTGEKVFLECVQDMDHENMFWYRQDPGLGLRLIYFSYDVKMKEKGDIPEGYSVSREKKERFSLILESASTNQTSMYLCASNNLDRTEAFFGQGTRLTVV.

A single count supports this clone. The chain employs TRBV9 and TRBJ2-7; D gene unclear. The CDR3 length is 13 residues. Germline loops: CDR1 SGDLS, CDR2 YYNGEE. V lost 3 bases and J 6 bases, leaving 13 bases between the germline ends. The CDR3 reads CASSGIDWGEQYF. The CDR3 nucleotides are TGTGCCAGCAGCGGCATCGACTGGGGCGAGCAGTACTTC.

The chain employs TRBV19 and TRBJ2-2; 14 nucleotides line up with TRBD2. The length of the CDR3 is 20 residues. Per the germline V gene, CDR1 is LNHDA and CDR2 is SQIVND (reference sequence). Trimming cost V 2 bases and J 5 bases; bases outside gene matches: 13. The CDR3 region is CASSILTQGLAGVRTGELFF. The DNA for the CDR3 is TGTGCCAGTAGTATATTAACTCAGGGACTAGCGGGAGTACGGACCGGGGAGCTGTTTTTT. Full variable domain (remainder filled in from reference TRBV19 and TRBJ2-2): DGGITQSPKYLFRKEGQNVTLSCEQNLNHDAMYWYRQDPGQGLRLIYYSQIVNDFQKGDIAEGYSVSREKKESFPLTVTSAQKNPTAFYLCASSILTQGLAGVRTGELFFGEGSRLTVL.

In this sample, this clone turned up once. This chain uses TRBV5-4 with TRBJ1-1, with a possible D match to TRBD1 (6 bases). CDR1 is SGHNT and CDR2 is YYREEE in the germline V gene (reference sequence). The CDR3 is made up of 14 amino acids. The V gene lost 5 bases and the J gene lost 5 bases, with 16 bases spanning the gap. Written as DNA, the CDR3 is TGTGCCAGCAGTCACAGGGACGCGCCGACTGAAGCTTTCTTT. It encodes CASSHRDAPTEAFF. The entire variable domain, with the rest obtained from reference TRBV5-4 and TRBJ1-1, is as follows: ETGVTQSPTHLIKTRGQQVTLRCSSQSGHNTVSWYQQALGQGPQFIFQYYREEENGRGNFPPRFSGLQFPNYSSELNVNALELDDSALYLCASSHRDAPTEAFFGQGTRLTVV.